This TCR beta chain was observed in a study of T cells in Graves' hyperthyroidism and ophthalmopathy. Amplification targeted TCR beta CDR3 regions from RNA transcripts. TCR CDR3 underwent first-round RT-PCR with the HTBI primer set. TCRdb reprocessed the multiplex PCR reads with MiXCR, giving one entry per CDR3 protein. There are about 660,000 distinct CDR3 sequences in the sample; 45% occur only once, and approximately 7.2% lies in the top ten. J was trimmed by 5 bases and V by 7 bases; bases with no gene match: 16. This CDR3 is 16 amino acids long. The V gene's germline CDR1 is MNHNS and CDR2 SASEGT. Clinical symptoms, serum thyroxine and TRAb, thyroid ultrasound and orbital computed tomography were used for the diagnoses. Study conclusions and caveats: The majority of expanded thyroid clonotypes above 0.001 also appeared in blood. Stable hyperthyroidism was separated from ophthalmopathy by a model based on 13 V-J features.

Concerning this clonotype: Antigen: not known. This may come from a read error, since a much larger clone is one base off.

The sample consisted of peripheral blood or thyroid tissue (not recorded which). The sequence was obtained from an adult man with Graves' disease, either hyperthyroidism or ophthalmopathy (not recorded which). The chain carries TRBV6-1 and TRBJ2-7; TRBD2 matches 8 bases. The CDR3 DNA is TGTGCCAGCATGATCGGCCCGGGACTAGGCTCGAACGAGCAGTACTTC. Encoded protein: CASMIGPGLGSNEQYF.